A selection of T cell receptor beta chains follows, all from one sample in a study of a mutant IDH1 vaccine in newly diagnosed glioma. No cognate antigen is known for these TCRs. Some clones are missing from TCRdb's copy, which holds only in-frame ones; the method was immunoSEQ multiplex PCR. The data show around 57,000 clones, roughly 84% seen once. This specimen consisted of PBMCs, obtained from a glioma patient whose treatment included an IDH1 peptide vaccine. Receptors were obtained from a man aged 25-45 years with glioma. Each CDR3 is given with its conserved first and last residue. The D gene is left open where the match is weak. The size of a clone is reported for some rows only, either as once, few or many, or as a class for expanded clones.

clone_size j_call v_call d_call cdr3_nt cdr3_aa
few TRBJ1-1 TRBV29-1 . TGCAGCGTTCTGGGGACGGGAAACACTGAAGCTTTCTTT CSVLGTGNTEAFF
once TRBJ2-1 TRBV5-4 . TGTGCCAGCAGCTTGGTCCGGGGGGCATACAATGAGCAGTTCTTC CASSLVRGAYNEQFF
. TRBJ1-2 TRBV27 TRBD1 TGTGCCAGCAGTTTATCCCCGGGACAGGGGACTGGCTACACCTTC CASSLSPGQGTGYTF
. TRBJ2-5 TRBV19 . TGTGCCAGTAGTATAAGCCATTCCCAAGAGACCCAGTACTTC CASSISHSQETQYF
. TRBJ2-3 TRBV25-1 TRBD2 TGTGCCAGCAGTAGCGGGGGGGGCACAGATACGCAGTATTTT CASSSGGGTDTQYF
. TRBJ2-5 TRBV19 TRBD1 TGTGCCAGTAGTATAGGACAGGGACGGGAGACCCAGTACTTC CASSIGQGRETQYF
. TRBJ1-4 TRBV7-9 . TGTGCCAGCAGCCAAACCGAGAGGAGTAGGGGAAATAAACTGTTTTTT CASSQTERSRGNKLFF
. TRBJ2-3 TRBV6-5 TRBD2 TGTGCCGCGGGGGGCGGGAGCACAGATACGCAGTATTTT CAAGGGSTDTQYF
. TRBJ1-5 TRBV6-5 . TGTGCCAGCAGGCCCGACAGAGGGGGCAATCAGCCCCAGCATTTT CASRPDRGGNQPQHF
. TRBJ1-1 TRBV5-5 . TGTGCCAGCAGCTTGGATTGGATGAACACTGAAGCTTTCTTT CASSLDWMNTEAFF
. TRBJ1-1 TRBV10-1 TRBD1 TGCGCCAGCAGCTCGGGACAGGTTATCTCGTACACTGAAGCTTTCTTT CASSSGQVISYTEAFF
. TRBJ1-6 TRBV5-5 TRBD1 TGTGCCAGCAGCCAGGGACAGGGGGTAGAGTCCTATAATTCACCCCTCCACTTT CASSQGQGVESYNSPLHF
. TRBJ1-2 TRBV10-3 . TGTGCCATCAGTGGACTGAGTTCTAACTATGGCTACACCTTC CAISGLSSNYGYTF
. TRBJ2-1 TRBV5-4 TRBD1 TGTGCCAGCAGCCCAGGGGGACAGCGGACTTACAATGAGCAGTTCTTC CASSPGGQRTYNEQFF
. TRBJ1-4 TRBV6-5 TRBD1 TGTGCCAGCAGTCCACAGGGGAAGAATGAAAAACTGTTTTTT CASSPQGKNEKLFF
. TRBJ1-2 TRBV9 . TGTGCCAGCGGGGGGGTGGATGGCTACACCTTC CASGGVDGYTF
. TRBJ1-5 TRBV6-1 . TGTGCCAGCAGTGAACGCGGGTATAGCAATCAGCCCCAGCATTTT CASSERGYSNQPQHF
few TRBJ2-1 TRBV6-4 . TGTGCCAGCAGTGCCACTACCACCGGGGGTAATGAGCAGTTCTTC CASSATTTGGNEQFF
. TRBJ2-1 TRBV4-2 TRBD2 TGTGCCAGCAGTCCTTTGACGGGGGGTTGGGGGAATGAGCAGTTCTTC CASSPLTGGWGNEQFF
. TRBJ1-5 TRBV11-2 . TGTGCCAGCAGCGCTTGGGGGGTGCAGCCCCAGCATTTT CASSAWGVQPQHF
. TRBJ2-7 TRBV27 TRBD2 TGTGCCAGCAGTCTGGGGGGGGTCCACGAGCAGTACTTC CASSLGGVHEQYF
. TRBJ2-3 TRBV5-1 . TGCGCCAGCAGTCGCAACTGGGTCACAGATACGCAGTATTTT CASSRNWVTDTQYF
. TRBJ1-2 TRBV4-1 TRBD1 TGCGCCAGCAGCCAACCCCGACAGGGGGCGCGCTATGGCTACACCTTC CASSQPRQGARYGYTF
. TRBJ1-4 TRBV5-5 . TGTGCCAGCAGCTTGGCCCCCGGACGGACTAATGAAAAACTGTTTTTT CASSLAPGRTNEKLFF
. TRBJ2-1 TRBV29-1 . TGCAGCTCCACTCCGACTGATTACAATGAGCAGTTCTTC CSSTPTDYNEQFF
. TRBJ2-2 TRBV19 . TGTGCCAGTAGTATAGAGGAGGGTCAAGCGAACACCGGGGAGCTGTTTTTT CASSIEEGQANTGELFF
. TRBJ1-2 TRBV4-1 . TGCGCCAGCAGCCAACCTCGGGACTCTCTTAACTATGGCTACACCTTC CASSQPRDSLNYGYTF
. TRBJ2-7 TRBV15 TRBD2 TGTGCCACCAGCATCGGGACTAGCCCCTACGAGCAGTACTTC CATSIGTSPYEQYF
. TRBJ1-5 TRBV11-2 TRBD1 TGTGCCAGCAGCGTACAGGGGAACAGCAATCAGCCCCAGCATTTT CASSVQGNSNQPQHF
. TRBJ2-6 TRBV7-2 . TGTGCCAGCAGCTTAGGTGGGGGCCGGGTCCTGACTTTC CASSLGGGRVLTF
. TRBJ1-5 TRBV7-8 . TGTGCCAGCAGCCCGGGTCCTGGAGACAATCAGCCCCAGCATTTT CASSPGPGDNQPQHF